A single sample gave rise to the 12 T cell receptor beta chains below, sequenced in a study of blood T cell repertoires in COVID-19. Some clones are missing from TCRdb's copy, which holds only in-frame ones; the method was immunoSEQ multiplex PCR. Among around 130,000 clones listed, approximately 85% were seen once. Input material: peripheral blood. Receptors originate from a human donor in a cohort sampled during active COVID-19.

This sequence joins TRBV15 and TRBJ2-3; 7 nucleotides agree with TRBD1. The CDR3 is made up of 12 amino acids. The trim removed 6 bases at V and 4 bases at J, leaving 1 base unmatched. Germline CDR1 reads LNHNV; CDR2 reads YYDKDF (reference sequence). CDR3 sequence reads: CATRRGPDTQYF. In DNA form, the CDR3 reads TGTGCCACCAGAAGGGGGCCAGATACGCAGTATTTT.

The V gene is TRBV9, the J gene TRBJ1-2; TRBD1 matches 9 bases. The CDR3 has 14 amino acids. Germline lookup yields CDR1 SGDLS and CDR2 YYNGEE. The V and J ends lost 0 bases and 7 bases, in that order; junction bases with no gene match: 4. DNA for the CDR3: TGTGCCAGCAGCGTAGAAACAGGGGGCCGTGGCTACACCTTC. It codes for CASSVETGGRGYTF.

The J gene is TRBJ1-6, the V gene TRBV19; maybe TRBD1 (6 bases). The CDR3 has 15 amino acids. Germline V CDR1 and CDR2: LNHDA, SQIVND (reference sequence). V was pared by 5 bases and J by 5 bases, with 13 bases between. CDR3 residues: CASSPLQGNNSPLHF. CDR3 nucleotides: TGTGCCAGTAGTCCATTACAGGGAAATAATTCACCCCTCCACTTT.

The sample holds one count of this clone. The chain couples TRBV11-2 to TRBJ1-1; D unclear. This CDR3 region has 14 residues. Germline-derived CDR1 and CDR2 are SGHAT and FQNNGV. V was shortened by 7 bases and J by 5 bases, with 17 bases between the two germline ends. CDR3 nucleotide sequence: TGTGCCAGCACCCGGAAGCAGGCAGTAACTGAAGCTTTCTTT. This encodes CASTRKQAVTEAFF.

This clone occurred once. The chain couples TRBV12-2 to TRBJ1-4; TRBD1, as called in the table, went unchecked against the DNA. TRBV12-2 is a known pseudogene. The CDR3 extends over 15 amino acids. The CDR3 nucleotides are TGTGCAAGTCGCAAACAGGGGGCAACTAATGAAAAACTGTTTTTT. As protein: CASRKQGATNEKLFF.

At least ten counts were recorded for this clone. The sample contains more than one DNA sequence encoding this CDR3. V usage is TRBV6-5 and J usage is TRBJ2-3; no reliable D call. CDR3 length: 11 amino acids. V dropped 5 bases and J dropped 5 bases, with 5 bases sitting between them. Germline CDR1 MNHEY, CDR2 SVGAGI. The CDR3 DNA follows: TGTGCCAGCAGTCACAAAGATACGCAGTATTTT. Its protein is CASSHKDTQYF.

This rearrangement joins TRBV19 to TRBJ2-1, with 7 positions matching TRBD2. Germline loops: CDR1 LNHDA, CDR2 SQIVND (reference sequence). The CDR3 has 15 amino acids. The ends lost 2 bases at V and 2 bases at J; junction bases unmatched: 3. CDR3 residues: CASSIREVPYNEQFF. CDR3 DNA sequence: TGTGCCAGTAGTATACGGGAGGTCCCCTACAATGAGCAGTTCTTC.

CDR3 in DNA: TGTGCCCTCAACGGGGGGAGCGGGAACATTCAGTACTTC. As protein: CALNGGSGNIQYF. This sequence joins TRBV30 and TRBJ2-4, with 7 bases identical to TRBD2. V gave up 8 bases and J gave up 7 bases; unmatched junction bases: 11. Germline CDR1 and CDR2: GTSNPN and SVGIG (reference sequence). CDR3 size: 13 residues.

The chain employs TRBV7-9 and TRBJ1-2; 8 bases are shared with TRBD1. From germline, CDR1 is SEHNR and CDR2 FQNEAQ (reference sequence). The CDR3 extends over 16 amino acids. With 1 base clipped from V and 4 bases from J, the junction kept 8 bases outside the gene matches. CDR3 in amino acids: CASSLDGTGGGYGYTF. The CDR3 DNA is TGTGCCAGCAGCTTAGATGGGACAGGTGGTGGCTATGGCTACACCTTC.

Here the CDR3 reads CASSYRGSGNTEAFF. In nucleotides, the CDR3 is TGTGCCAGCAGTTACCGGGGTAGTGGGAACACTGAAGCTTTCTTT. The chain carries TRBV6-5 and TRBJ1-1; no reliable D call. Germline CDR1 is MNHEY and CDR2 is SVGAGI. The CDR3 consists of 15 residues. Trimming took off 2 bases at V and 1 base at J, with 11 bases between the two ends.

The genes are TRBV30 and TRBJ1-1, with 9 bases fitting TRBD1. Germline CDR1 is GTSNPN and CDR2 is SVGIG (reference sequence). V lost 3 bases, J lost 4 bases, and 9 bases stayed unmatched. CDR3 length: 15 amino acids. The DNA for the CDR3 is TGTGCCTGGAGGTCGGGACAGGGTGGGCCCACTGAAGCTTTCTTT. Translated, it gives CAWRSGQGGPTEAFF.

The chain links TRBV15 to TRBJ2-5, with D tentatively TRBD1 (6 bases). There are 15 residues in the CDR3. Trimming pared 9 bases from V and 0 bases from J, leaving 17 bases between. Germline-derived CDR1 and CDR2 are LNHNV and YYDKDF (reference sequence). The CDR3 region is CATRPGTQNQETQYF. In DNA form, the CDR3 reads TGTGCCACTCGCCCCGGGACACAAAACCAAGAGACCCAGTACTTC.